The sequence of this TCR beta chain was determined in a study of beta chain features in type 1 diabetes. The investigators reverse transcribed all of the isolated RNA, so they sequenced expressed TCRB transcripts. TCRdb's table, derived via immunoSEQ multiplex PCR, lists solely in-frame clones and lacks some. The top ten clones hold around 0.018% of a sample with a few hundred thousand clones, approximately 11% of them seen once. There are a few counts of this clone. Its antigen remains unidentified. Germline V gene lookup returns CDR1 ENHRY and CDR2 SYGVKD. The V and J ends lost 4 bases and 7 bases respectively, with 11 bases between them. The CDR3 totals 13 residues. Regarding the study as a whole: People with Type 1 diabetes carried modestly yet significantly shorter TCRB CDR3s in all four CD4+ subsets.

This chain links TRBV10-3 with TRBJ1-3, with D possibly being TRBD1 (6 bases). The receptor was isolated from a young man with type 1 diabetes. The sequenced sample was naive CD4+ T cells from blood. The CDR3 nucleotides are TGTGCCATCAGTGGTCCAGGGGTTAACACCATATATTTT. Amino acid sequence: CAISGPGVNTIYF.